This entry describes one TCR beta chain. The data are from a study of cytomegalovirus exposure and HLA in healthy donors. In the PCR, 60 Vbeta and 13 Jbeta primers were used. The table came from immunoSEQ multiplex PCR; TCRdb's copy has only in-frame clones and leaves some out. The table shows 120,000 to 150,000 clones, with 76% occurring only once. Losses at the gene ends were 8 bases for V and 0 bases for J; bases not matched to a gene: 11. Germline CDR1 reads SNHLY; CDR2 reads FYNNEI. The CDR3 is 17 residues long. What was sequenced was PBMCs. The receptor was derived from a man younger than 35 in good health and CMV-seronegative. V gene TRBV2 combines with J gene TRBJ2-7; 12 nucleotides line up with TRBD2. The CDR3 protein is CASLHSASGRASYEQYF. The CDR3 DNA is TGTGCCAGCCTACACTCCGCTAGCGGGAGGGCCTCCTACGAGCAGTACTTC.